The rows below give T cell receptor beta chains drawn from one sample of a study of T-cell memory formation after mild COVID-19. Using its own MiXCR run on the 5' RACE reads, TCRdb lists one record per CDR3 protein. The sample includes some 120,000 distinct CDR3 sequences, over 15% of them seen just once. Sequenced: PBMCs or a T cell subset sorted from them (not recorded which). These receptors came from a young man who had mild COVID-19 (a few samples of this study predate the infection). Cell type and time point are not known. The CDR3 runs from the conserved cysteine through the conserved F or W. The D gene is left open where the match is weak. Only some rows state a clone size, as once, few, many or a class for expanded clones.

-,TRBV12-3/TRBV12-4,TRBJ2-2,-,CASSFQRADTGELFF
-,TRBV2,TRBJ2-1,TRBD1,CASTLDRENEQFF
-,TRBV19,TRBJ1-2,TRBD1,CASSYPGGYGYTF
many,TRBV7-8,TRBJ2-5,TRBD1,CASTITGGQFGETQYF
few,TRBV5-1,TRBJ2-7,-,CASSLGPGGSYEQYF
-,TRBV18,TRBJ2-1,TRBD2,CASSPLSDAGGEQFF
-,TRBV7-2,TRBJ2-5,TRBD1,CASSSPGRGETQYF
many,TRBV5-1,TRBJ2-5,TRBD1,CASSFFGTGTQETQYF
few,TRBV18,TRBJ2-1,-,CASSPSRADYNEQFF
few,TRBV11-2,TRBJ2-7,-,CASSLQLLAFYEQYF
-,TRBV20-1,TRBJ2-1,TRBD2,CSAGGTSGGHYNEQFF
-,TRBV12-3/TRBV12-4,TRBJ2-1,TRBD2,CASSRGLAGVGEQFF
once,TRBV15,TRBJ1-5,-,CATHNPGSNQPQHF
many,TRBV7-2,TRBJ1-2,TRBD1,CASSLGSGTGSHGYTF
few,TRBV7-2,TRBJ2-3,-,CASSLDYYTQYF
few,TRBV7-9,TRBJ2-5,-,CASSFGRRVETQYF
-,TRBV11-2,TRBJ2-2,TRBD2,CASSLVAGGNTGELFF
-,TRBV4-3,TRBJ1-1,TRBD1,CASSQVADGTGVTEAFF
few,TRBV6-2/TRBV6-3,TRBJ2-1,-,CASRKGGYNEQFF
-,TRBV7-2,TRBJ1-3,-,CASSFYVSGNTIYF
few,TRBV10-3,TRBJ2-1,-,CAISTGLDEQFF
-,TRBV5-1,TRBJ1-5,-,CASSFGLNQPQHF
-,TRBV20-1,TRBJ2-1,-,CSASWWLRYVEQFF
few,TRBV11-2,TRBJ2-1,-,CASSTLGSSYNEQFF
few,TRBV7-2,TRBJ1-3,-,CASRLEGDTIYF
few,TRBV7-2,TRBJ1-5,-,CASSLNEGQPQHF
many,TRBV5-1,TRBJ2-7,TRBD2,CASSSNSGGIAYEQYF
-,TRBV6-5,TRBJ2-5,TRBD1,CASSYSNRGIGETQYF
many,TRBV7-2,TRBJ1-1,-,CASSLVGGAYTEAFF
once,TRBV24-1,TRBJ1-2,TRBD1,CATSDAGQGTYGYTF
-,TRBV29-1,TRBJ1-5,TRBD1,CSVGQGNQPQHF
-,TRBV10-3,TRBJ1-1,TRBD1,CAIQPGDRGKNTEAFF
-,TRBV5-1,TRBJ1-1,-,CASSLWGGIVNTEAFF
-,TRBV20-1,TRBJ1-2,TRBD1,CSAPRRTGRFGYTF
-,TRBV9,TRBJ1-2,-,CASSLTGGQDYGYTF
many,TRBV12-3/TRBV12-4,TRBJ1-4,TRBD1,CASSPTGVVEKLFF
few,TRBV5-1,TRBJ2-1,TRBD2,CASSLVSGGTSSYNEQFF
few,TRBV12-3/TRBV12-4,TRBJ2-1,-,CASSTGYHNEQFF
few,TRBV6-2/TRBV6-3,TRBJ1-4,TRBD1,CASSDRQGSEKLFF
many,TRBV6-6,TRBJ2-5,TRBD2,CASSYDGGEETQYF
few,TRBV11-1,TRBJ1-6,-,CASSQHSSTADSPLHF
-,TRBV5-1,TRBJ1-3,-,CASSSPRDGGNTIYF
few,TRBV3-1,TRBJ2-1,TRBD2,CASSQASGGISEQFF
-,TRBV5-1,TRBJ1-3,-,CASSLPSGNTIYF
few,TRBV2,TRBJ2-7,-,CASSATGFYEQYF
-,TRBV7-9,TRBJ1-2,-,CASSLARGRGAYGYTF
few,TRBV7-9,TRBJ2-7,TRBD1,CASSFDRVDEQYF
few,TRBV10-3,TRBJ1-4,-,CAISESAGVEEKLFF
few,TRBV11-2,TRBJ1-1,-,CASSLVPGTEAFF
many,TRBV5-1,TRBJ2-3,-,CASSLQGFGDTQYF
-,TRBV5-1,TRBJ2-1,TRBD2,CASSLNRGGLVEQFF
few,TRBV7-2,TRBJ2-7,-,CASSLARQSYEQYF
-,TRBV24-1,TRBJ2-3,TRBD2,CATSEASGSTDTQYF
-,TRBV20-1,TRBJ2-2,-,CSARDSRQGWGELFF
few,TRBV14,TRBJ1-1,TRBD1,CASSQDRGQFYTEAFF
few,TRBV7-2,TRBJ2-5,-,CASSLSWVGETQYF
many,TRBV5-1,TRBJ2-1,TRBD2,CASSFEAGTEQFF
few,TRBV5-4,TRBJ2-3,TRBD1,CAARGPSTDTQYF
-,TRBV5-6,TRBJ2-2,-,CASSPNLGLDTGELFF